The clone carrying this T cell receptor (beta chain) was observed a few times. Its target is not known. This entry belongs to a study of post-analysis software for immune sequencing data. Overall study: The study covered relapsing-remitting, secondary progressive and progressive-relapsing courses of multiple sclerosis. Overall study results and limits: Higher frequency in patients than in controls was seen for roughly 5 TRBV segments, with TRBV5-6, TRBV5-1 and TRBV20-1 among them. Controls' normalized Chao1 diversity significantly exceeded that of multiple sclerosis patients.

Sequencing libraries made from TCR beta cDNA carried unique molecular identifiers. Via MiXCR, TCRdb re-called the PCR reads, giving one row per CDR3 protein. Altogether around 440,000 distinct CDR3 sequences are present, under 55% being singletons, with the ten largest covering 9% to 14%. Trimming at V came to 3 bases and at J to 6 bases, leaving 12 bases not matched to a gene. The CDR3 contains 16 residues. The sample was blood. This TCR came from a girl aged 5-17 years with multiple sclerosis. This rearrangement joins TRBV12-3 or TRBV12-4 to TRBJ1-1; TRBD1 agrees at 8 bases. The CDR3 loop is CASSFLGAGGRAEAFF. The CDR3 DNA reads TGTGCCAGCAGTTTCTTGGGCGCAGGGGGCCGAGCTGAAGCTTTCTTT.